This T cell receptor (beta chain) was documented in a study of blood T cell repertoires in COVID-19. Repertoires were generated with immunoSEQ multiplex PCR, while TCRdb's copy carries only in-frame clones and drops some. This sample has about 120,000 clones, with around 80% found just once. Only one count was recorded for this clone. The sequenced material came from peripheral blood. This sequence originates from a young man with COVID-19, enrolled during active disease.

CDR3 residues: CASSQDNAGGFTTDTQYF. The CDR3 DNA follows: TGTGCCAGCAGCCAAGATAACGCGGGGGGCTTCACGACGGATACGCAGTATTTT. V gene TRBV14 combines with J gene TRBJ2-3; 8 bases match TRBD2. Germline V gene sequence: CDR1 SGHDN, CDR2 FVKESK. Germline trimming cut 0 bases from V and 6 bases from J; bases unmatched to any gene: 14. This CDR3 has 18 amino acids.